Below, 18 T cell receptor beta chains from the same sample are listed, as sequenced in a study of T cell repertoires and HLA-DP antigens. Sequencing used immunoSEQ multiplex PCR; TCRdb keeps in-frame clones, though not all of them. In the table there are over 60,000 clones, roughly 77% of which are singletons. No antigen is known for these receptors. Sequencing was performed on CD4+ T cells from PBMCs. The receptors were sampled from a man aged 60 to 75 in good health and CMV-seronegative.

The CDR3: CASSSDRDQETQYF. Here the CDR3 DNA reads TGTGCCAGCAGCTCGGACAGGGATCAAGAGACCCAGTACTTC. The chain has TRBV5-4 and TRBJ2-5, with 8 bases matching TRBD1. Germline lookup yields CDR1 SGHNT and CDR2 YYREEE (reference sequence). Germline trimming cut 3 bases from V and 2 bases from J; bases unmatched to any gene: 3. The CDR3 runs 14 residues.

The rearrangement links TRBV4-1 to TRBJ1-2; possibly TRBD1 for D (6 bases). CDR1 is MGHRA and CDR2 is YSYEKL in the germline V gene. The CDR3 sequence is 16 residues long. V lost 0 bases and J 4 bases, leaving 15 bases between the germline ends. In nucleotides, the CDR3 is TGCGCCAGCAGCCAAGATCCCCGGGGGCCGAGCTATGGCTACACCTTC. Translation: CASSQDPRGPSYGYTF.

In this sample, this clone turned up once. The gene calls are TRBV9 and TRBJ2-3; no firm D call. This CDR3 contains 17 residues. V dropped 0 bases and J dropped 2 bases, with 16 bases sitting between them. Germline loops: CDR1 SGDLS, CDR2 YYNGEE. In nucleotides, the CDR3 is TGTGCCAGCAGCGTAGCGGCTTCTCCACAACTCACAGATACGCAGTATTTT. Protein sequence: CASSVAASPQLTDTQYF.

The rearrangement links TRBV4-3 to TRBJ2-1; tentatively, D is TRBD2 (5 bases). Trimming stripped 4 bases from V and 3 bases from J, with 10 bases between. CDR1 is LGHNA, CDR2 YSLEER, per germline. There are 14 residues in the CDR3. The CDR3 reads CASSLNRDYNEQFF. CDR3 sequence (DNA): TGCGCCAGCAGCCTGAACCGGGACTACAATGAGCAGTTCTTC.

This chain links TRBV6-1 with TRBJ2-7; D is undetermined. Trimming took off 2 bases at V and 9 bases at J, with 8 bases between the two ends. The CDR3 sequence is 11 residues long. Germline V gives CDR1 MNHNS, CDR2 SASEGT. The CDR3 region is CASSELRGQYV. The CDR3 bases are TGTGCCAGCAGTGAATTAAGAGGGCAGTACGTC.

The V and J genes are TRBV7-2 and TRBJ1-2; TRBD1 is a possible D gene (6 bases). Germline V lookup: CDR1 SGHTA, CDR2 FQGNSA. There are 14 residues in the CDR3. The V and J ends lost 1 base and 8 bases respectively, with 14 bases between them. The DNA of the CDR3 is TGTGCCAGCAGCTTAGAGGGGGGAGTAGGCGGCTACACCTTC. Protein sequence: CASSLEGGVGGYTF.

There are a few counts of this clone. The chain has TRBV15 and TRBJ2-2; D is perhaps TRBD2 (6 bases). The V gene's germline CDR1 is LNHNV and CDR2 YYDKDF (reference sequence). Trimming left V 1 base short and J 1 base short, with 7 bases between. This CDR3 is built from 15 residues. The DNA of the CDR3 is TGTGCCACCAGCAGAGGGCGGGAGAACACCGGGGAGCTGTTTTTT. Translated: CATSRGRENTGELFF. The variable domain in full, with the rest retrieved from reference TRBV15 and TRBJ2-2, is DAMVIQNPRYQVTQFGKPVTLSCSQTLNHNVMYWYQQKSSQAPKLLFHYYDKDFNNEADTPDNFQSRRPNTSFCFLDIRSPGLGDTAMYLCATSRGRENTGELFFGEGSRLTVL.

The chain is built from TRBV12-2 and TRBJ1-5. TRBV12-2 is noted as a pseudogene. The CDR3 runs 22 residues. The CDR3 here is CASRLALDTRQDPGYSNQPQHF. Written as DNA, the CDR3 is TGTGCAAGTCGCTTAGCGCTAGATACCAGACAAGACCCGGGATATAGCAATCAGCCCCAGCATTTT.

A few counts support this clone. The chain employs TRBV7-6 and TRBJ1-4; D is perhaps TRBD1 (6 bases). Trimming shortened V by 4 bases and J by 8 bases, and 17 bases separated the two germline ends. Germline-derived CDR1 and CDR2 are SGHVS and FNYEAQ. The CDR3 runs to 15 residues. CDR3 sequence (DNA): TGTGCCAGCAGCTCTGTGGGGGGCCATCGGGAAAAACTGTTTTTT. Its protein product is CASSSVGGHREKLFF.

The V and J genes are TRBV7-2 and TRBJ1-2, with 8 bases matching TRBD1. Germline values: CDR1 SGHTA, CDR2 FQGNSA. The ends lost 4 bases at V and 5 bases at J; junction bases unmatched: 9. The CDR3 is 15 amino acids. The CDR3 sequence is CASSSRTGPQYGYTF. The CDR3 DNA is TGTGCCAGCAGCTCGCGGACAGGGCCTCAGTATGGCTACACCTTC.

This clone has only one observation. The chain links TRBV7-2 to TRBJ1-2; 8 bases match TRBD1. The CDR3 loop spans 15 amino acids. Trimming removed 1 base from V and 8 bases from J; junction bases left unmatched: 9. Germline lookup yields CDR1 SGHTA and CDR2 FQGNSA. For the CDR3, the DNA is TGTGCCAGCAGCTTAGTGGGTCAGGGGGCCTCGGGCTACACCTTC. Translating it yields CASSLVGQGASGYTF.

The chain carries TRBV7-2 and TRBJ1-2; D perhaps matches TRBD1 (6 bases). The germline gives CDR1 SGHTA, CDR2 FQGNSA. V was pared by 5 bases and J by 0 bases, with 16 bases between. This CDR3 contains 16 residues. CDR3 nucleotides: TGTGCCAGCAGCCGACAGGCCGGGGGTGCTAACTATGGCTACACCTTC. Translating gives CASSRQAGGANYGYTF.

The chain carries TRBV5-1 and TRBJ1-2, with D perhaps matching TRBD1 (5 bases). CDR3 length: 14 amino acids. Germline V gives CDR1 SGHRS, CDR2 YFSETQ. Trimming took 5 bases from V and 4 from J, leaving 15 bases between them. The CDR3 loop reads CASSFDAGSYGYTF. The CDR3 DNA reads as TGCGCCAGCAGTTTTGACGCAGGGAGCTATGGCTACACCTTC.

The rearrangement joins TRBV11-1 to TRBJ2-5; 7 bases line up with TRBD1. With 4 bases clipped from V and 6 bases from J, the junction kept 5 bases outside the gene matches. CDR1 and CDR2 (germline): SGHAT, FQDESV (reference sequence). The length of the CDR3 is 13 residues. CDR3 nucleotide sequence: TGTGCCAGCAGCTCCCGGGACAGACAGACCCAGTACTTC. Translation gives CASSSRDRQTQYF.

Here the CDR3 reads CASSRSPAGGPADTQYF. DNA of the CDR3: TGCGCCAGCAGCCGTTCCCCAGCGGGGGGGCCCGCAGATACGCAGTATTTT. The V and J genes are TRBV4-3 and TRBJ2-3; the match to TRBD2 covers 10 bases. In germline, CDR1 is LGHNA, CDR2 YSLEER. The CDR3 consists of 17 residues. J was trimmed by 4 bases and V by 4 bases; bases with no gene match: 11.

The chain is built from TRBV6-1 and TRBJ2-7; perhaps TRBD2 as D (5 bases). CDR1 is MNHNS and CDR2 is SASEGT in the germline V gene. There are 14 residues in the CDR3. The V gene lost 9 bases and the J gene lost 2 bases, with 17 bases spanning the gap. The CDR3 spells CASTPQRSTYEQYV. The DNA for the CDR3 is TGTGCCAGTACCCCCCAGCGGAGTACCTACGAGCAGTACGTC.

This clone has a handful of counts. The V gene is TRBV11-3, the J gene TRBJ2-7; TRBD1 agrees at 10 bases. Trimming took 4 bases from V and 1 from J; bases not matched to a gene: 7. Germline V lookup: CDR1 SGHNT, CDR2 YENEEA. This CDR3 comprises 16 residues. The CDR3 sequence is CASSSGGQGRSYEQYV. In DNA, the CDR3 is TGTGCCAGCAGCTCGGGGGGACAGGGGAGGTCCTACGAGCAGTACGTC.

The chain is built from TRBV7-8 and TRBJ1-1, with TRBD1 matching 8 bases. The V gene's germline CDR1 is SGHVS and CDR2 FQNEAQ. With 5 bases clipped from V and 1 base from J, the junction kept 3 bases outside the gene matches. The CDR3 consists of 14 residues. The CDR3 DNA follows: TGTGCCAGCAGCATCGGACAGGGGAACACTGAAGCTTTCTTT. Translating it yields CASSIGQGNTEAFF.